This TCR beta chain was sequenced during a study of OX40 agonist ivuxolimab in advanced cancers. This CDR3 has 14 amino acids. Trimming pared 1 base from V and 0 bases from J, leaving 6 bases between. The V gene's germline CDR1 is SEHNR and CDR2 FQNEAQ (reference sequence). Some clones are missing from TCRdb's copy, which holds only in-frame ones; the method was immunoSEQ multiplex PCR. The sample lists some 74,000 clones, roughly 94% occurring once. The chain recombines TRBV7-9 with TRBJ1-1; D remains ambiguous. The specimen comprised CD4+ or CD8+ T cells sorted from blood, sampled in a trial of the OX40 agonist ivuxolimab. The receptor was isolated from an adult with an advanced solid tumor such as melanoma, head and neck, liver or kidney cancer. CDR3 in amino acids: CASSLDILNTEAFF. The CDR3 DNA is TGTGCCAGCAGCTTAGATATTTTGAACACTGAAGCTTTCTTT.